The source of this T cell receptor (beta chain) is a study of siplizumab effects on memory and regulatory T cells. Assayed TCR templates numbered 80,000 to 100,000 for each sample. Measured with immunoSEQ multiplex PCR; TCRdb has only the in-frame clones, and not every one. Of over 85,000 clones in the sample, roughly 90% were seen once. Notes on the study in general: No more than a minor fraction of alloreactive clones could be traced back to unstimulated subsets. Memory cells seemed less diverse than naive T cells, which also seemed major contributors to the alloresponse.

Of note for this clone: Its antigen remains unidentified.

This CDR3 has 13 amino acids. The ends were cut back, 3 bases at V and 7 bases at J, with 11 bases in the middle. From germline, CDR1 is SGHRS and CDR2 YFSETQ. The chain employs TRBV5-1 and TRBJ2-1; perhaps TRBD1 as D (7 bases). The receptor's source is a human donor in good health. The sequencing sample was made of CD4+ T cells sorted from blood. CDR3 protein: CASSSTGRNEQFF. The CDR3 DNA follows: TGCGCCAGCAGCTCGACAGGGAGGAATGAGCAGTTCTTC.